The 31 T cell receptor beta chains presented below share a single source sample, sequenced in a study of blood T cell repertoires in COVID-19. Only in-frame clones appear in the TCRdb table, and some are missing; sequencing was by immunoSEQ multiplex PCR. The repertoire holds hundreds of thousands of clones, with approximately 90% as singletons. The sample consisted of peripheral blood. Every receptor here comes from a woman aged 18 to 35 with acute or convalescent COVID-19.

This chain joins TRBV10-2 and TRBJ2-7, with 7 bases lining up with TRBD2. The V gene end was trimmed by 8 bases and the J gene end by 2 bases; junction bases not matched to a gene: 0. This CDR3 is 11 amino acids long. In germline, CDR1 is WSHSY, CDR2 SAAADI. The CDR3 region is CASGGAYEQYF. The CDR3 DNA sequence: TGCGCCAGCGGGGGGGCCTACGAGCAGTACTTC.

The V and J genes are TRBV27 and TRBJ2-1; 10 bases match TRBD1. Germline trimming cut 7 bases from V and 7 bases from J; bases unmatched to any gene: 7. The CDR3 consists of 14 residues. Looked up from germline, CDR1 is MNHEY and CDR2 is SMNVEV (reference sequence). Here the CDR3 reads CASTRQGAKNEQFF. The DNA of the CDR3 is TGTGCCAGCACCCGACAGGGGGCAAAGAATGAGCAGTTCTTC.

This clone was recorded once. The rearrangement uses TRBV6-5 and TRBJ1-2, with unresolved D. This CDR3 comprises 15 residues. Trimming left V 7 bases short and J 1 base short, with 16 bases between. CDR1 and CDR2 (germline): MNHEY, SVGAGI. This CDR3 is CASTSLAGINYGYTF. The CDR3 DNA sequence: TGTGCCAGCACCTCCCTCGCTGGCATTAACTATGGCTACACCTTC.

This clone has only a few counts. CDR3 in DNA: TGCGCCAGCAGCCCCTGGGCGACAGGGGGCAACGAGCAGTACTTC. Protein: CASSPWATGGNEQYF. The rearrangement joins TRBV4-1 to TRBJ2-7; 10 nucleotides align to TRBD1. CDR1 and CDR2 (germline): MGHRA, YSYEKL. The CDR3 loop spans 15 amino acids. V gave up 4 bases and J gave up 5 bases; unmatched junction bases: 8.

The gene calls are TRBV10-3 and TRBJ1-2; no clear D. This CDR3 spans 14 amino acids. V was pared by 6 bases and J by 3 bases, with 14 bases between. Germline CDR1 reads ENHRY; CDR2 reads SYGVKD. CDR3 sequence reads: CAIRGREPHYGYTF. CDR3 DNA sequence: TGTGCCATCAGGGGGAGAGAGCCTCACTATGGCTACACCTTC.

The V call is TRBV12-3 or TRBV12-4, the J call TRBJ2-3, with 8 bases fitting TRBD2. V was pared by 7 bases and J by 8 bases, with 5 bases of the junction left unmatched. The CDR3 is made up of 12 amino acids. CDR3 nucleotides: TGTGCCAGCAACATCGGGGGGGGTACGCAGTATTTT. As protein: CASNIGGGTQYF.

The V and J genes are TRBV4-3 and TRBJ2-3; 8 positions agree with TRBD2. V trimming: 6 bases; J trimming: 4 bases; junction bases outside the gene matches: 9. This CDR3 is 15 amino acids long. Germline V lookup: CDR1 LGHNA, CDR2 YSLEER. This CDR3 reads CASSPTSARADTQYF. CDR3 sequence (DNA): TGCGCCAGCAGTCCGACTAGCGCACGTGCAGATACGCAGTATTTT.

The CDR3 DNA reads as TGTGCCAGCAGCCGCGACAGACAGAGAGAAGCTTTCTTT. Translating gives CASSRDRQREAFF. The rearrangement joins TRBV5-5 to TRBJ1-1; D is perhaps TRBD1 (5 bases). V shed 4 bases and J shed 8 bases, with 15 bases lying between them. The CDR3 consists of 13 residues. Germline CDR1 is SGHKS and CDR2 is YYEKEE (reference sequence).

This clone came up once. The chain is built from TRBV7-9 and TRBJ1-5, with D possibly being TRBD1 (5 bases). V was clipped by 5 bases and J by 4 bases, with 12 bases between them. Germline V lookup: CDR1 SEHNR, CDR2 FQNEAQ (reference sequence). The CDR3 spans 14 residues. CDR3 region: CASSLDSSNQPQHF. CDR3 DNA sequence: TGTGCCAGCAGCCTCGACAGCAGTAATCAGCCCCAGCATTTT.

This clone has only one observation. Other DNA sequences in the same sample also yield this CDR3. CDR3: CASSSGTGGYGYTF. The DNA for the CDR3 is TGCGCCAGCAGCTCGGGGACAGGGGGCTATGGCTACACCTTC. This sequence joins TRBV5-1 and TRBJ1-2; 11 bases fit TRBD1. This CDR3 comprises 14 residues. V gave up 3 bases and J gave up 4 bases; unmatched junction bases: 2. Germline-derived CDR1 and CDR2 are SGHRS and YFSETQ.

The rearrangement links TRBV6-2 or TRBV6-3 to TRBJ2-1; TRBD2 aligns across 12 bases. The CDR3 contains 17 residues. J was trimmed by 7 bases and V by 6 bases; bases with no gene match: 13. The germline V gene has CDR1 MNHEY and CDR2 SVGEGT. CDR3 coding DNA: TGTGCCAGCAGCCTCAACGTACTAGCGGGGGGACAAAATGAGCAGTTCTTC. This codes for CASSLNVLAGGQNEQFF.

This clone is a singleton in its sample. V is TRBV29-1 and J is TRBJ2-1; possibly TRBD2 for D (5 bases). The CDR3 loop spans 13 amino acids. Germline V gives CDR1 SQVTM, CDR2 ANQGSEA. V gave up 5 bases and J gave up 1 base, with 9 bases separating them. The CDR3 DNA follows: TGCAGCGTTCTAGCCTCTTCCTACAATGAGCAGTTCTTC. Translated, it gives CSVLASSYNEQFF.

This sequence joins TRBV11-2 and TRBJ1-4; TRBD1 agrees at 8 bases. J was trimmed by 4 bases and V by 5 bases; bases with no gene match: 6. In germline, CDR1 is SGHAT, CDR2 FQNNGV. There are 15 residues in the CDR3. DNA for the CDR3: TGTGCCAGCAGCCTCAGGGGGCTGAATAATGAAAAACTGTTTTTT. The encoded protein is CASSLRGLNNEKLFF.

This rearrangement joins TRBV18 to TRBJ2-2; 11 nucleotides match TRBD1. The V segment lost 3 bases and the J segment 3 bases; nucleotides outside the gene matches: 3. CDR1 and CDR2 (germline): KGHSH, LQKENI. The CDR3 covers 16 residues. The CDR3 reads CASSPRTGGDTGELFF. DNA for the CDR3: TGTGCCAGCTCACCCCGGACAGGGGGCGACACCGGGGAGCTGTTTTTT.

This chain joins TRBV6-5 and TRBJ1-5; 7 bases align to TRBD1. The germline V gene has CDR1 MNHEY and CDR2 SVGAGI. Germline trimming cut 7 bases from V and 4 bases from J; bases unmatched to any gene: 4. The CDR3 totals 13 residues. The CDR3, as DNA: TGTGCCAGCAAGGGACAGCCAAATCAGCCCCAGCATTTT. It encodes CASKGQPNQPQHF.

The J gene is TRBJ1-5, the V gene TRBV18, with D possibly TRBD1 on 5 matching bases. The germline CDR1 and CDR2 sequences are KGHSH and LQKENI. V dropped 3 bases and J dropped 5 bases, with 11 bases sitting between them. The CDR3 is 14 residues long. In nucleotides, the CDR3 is TGTGCCAGCTCACCGCGACGGGGGGATCAGCCCCAGCATTTT. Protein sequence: CASSPRRGDQPQHF. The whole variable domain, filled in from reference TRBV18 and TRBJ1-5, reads NAGVMQNPRHLVRRRGQEARLRCSPMKGHSHVYWYRQLPEEGLKFMVYLQKENIIDESGMPKERFSAEFPKEGPSILRIQQVVRGDSAAYFCASSPRRGDQPQHFGDGTRLSIL.

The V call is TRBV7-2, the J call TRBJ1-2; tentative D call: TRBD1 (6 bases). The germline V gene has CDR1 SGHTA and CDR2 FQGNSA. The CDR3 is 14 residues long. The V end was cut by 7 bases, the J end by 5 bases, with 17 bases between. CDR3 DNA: TGTGCCAGCAACCCACTAGGACAGATTTATGGCTACACCTTC. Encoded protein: CASNPLGQIYGYTF. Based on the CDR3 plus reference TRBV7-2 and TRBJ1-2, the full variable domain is GAGVSQSPSNKVTEKGKDVELRCDPISGHTALYWYRQSLGQGLEFLIYFQGNSAPDKSGLPSDRFSAERTGGSVSTLTIQRTQQEDSAVYLCASNPLGQIYGYTFGSGTRLTVV.

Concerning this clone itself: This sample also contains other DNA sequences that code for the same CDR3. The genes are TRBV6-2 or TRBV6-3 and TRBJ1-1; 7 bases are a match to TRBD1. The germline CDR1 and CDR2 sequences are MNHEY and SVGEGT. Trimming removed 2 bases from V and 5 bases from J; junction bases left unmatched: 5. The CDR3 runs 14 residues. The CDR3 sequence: CASSYPTGNTEAFF. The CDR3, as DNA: TGTGCCAGCAGTTACCCGACAGGGAATACTGAAGCTTTCTTT.

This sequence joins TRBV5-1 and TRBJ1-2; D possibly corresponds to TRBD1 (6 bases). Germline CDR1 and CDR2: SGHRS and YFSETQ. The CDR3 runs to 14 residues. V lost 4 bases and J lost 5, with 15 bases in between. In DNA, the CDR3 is TGCGCCAGCAGCCAGTTACAGGGCCAATATGGCTACACCTTC. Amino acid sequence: CASSQLQGQYGYTF.

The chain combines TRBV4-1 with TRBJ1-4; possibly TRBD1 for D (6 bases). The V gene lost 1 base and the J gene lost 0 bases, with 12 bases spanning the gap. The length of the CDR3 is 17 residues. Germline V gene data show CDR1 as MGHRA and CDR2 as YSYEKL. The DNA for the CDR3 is TGCGCCAGCAGCCAAGTTGGCAGGGGACCAACTAATGAAAAACTGTTTTTT. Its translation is CASSQVGRGPTNEKLFF.

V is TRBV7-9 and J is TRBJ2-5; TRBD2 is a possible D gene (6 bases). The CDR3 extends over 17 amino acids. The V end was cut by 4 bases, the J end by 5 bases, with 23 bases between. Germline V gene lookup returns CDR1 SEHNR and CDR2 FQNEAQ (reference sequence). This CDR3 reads CASSSRRDSYQRETQYF. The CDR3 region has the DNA TGTGCCAGCAGCTCTCGCCGGGACTCATACCAGAGGGAGACCCAGTACTTC.

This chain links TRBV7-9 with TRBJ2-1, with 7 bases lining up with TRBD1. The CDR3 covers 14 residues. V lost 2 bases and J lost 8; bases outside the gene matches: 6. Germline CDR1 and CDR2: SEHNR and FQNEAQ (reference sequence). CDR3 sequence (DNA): TGTGCCAGCAGCTTAAGAGGGGGCGGGTATGAGCAGTTCTTC. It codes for CASSLRGGGYEQFF.

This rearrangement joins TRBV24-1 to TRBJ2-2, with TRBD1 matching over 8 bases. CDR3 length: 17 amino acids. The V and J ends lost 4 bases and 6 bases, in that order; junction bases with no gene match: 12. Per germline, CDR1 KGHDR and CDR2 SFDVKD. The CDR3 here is CATSDGRTGNFAGELFF. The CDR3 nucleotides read TGTGCCACCAGTGACGGTCGGACAGGGAATTTTGCCGGGGAGCTGTTTTTT.

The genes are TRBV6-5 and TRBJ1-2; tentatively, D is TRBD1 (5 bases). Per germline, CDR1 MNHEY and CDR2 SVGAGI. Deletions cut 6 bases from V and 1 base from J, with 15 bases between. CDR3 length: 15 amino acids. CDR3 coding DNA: TGTGCCAGCAGGATCAGGGCTCCCTTTAACTATGGCTACACCTTC. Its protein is CASRIRAPFNYGYTF.

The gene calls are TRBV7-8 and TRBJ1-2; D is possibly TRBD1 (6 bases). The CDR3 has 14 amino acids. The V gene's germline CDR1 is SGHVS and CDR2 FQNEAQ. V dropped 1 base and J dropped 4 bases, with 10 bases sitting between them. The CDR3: CASSLEAGVYGYTF. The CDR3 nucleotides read TGTGCCAGCAGCTTAGAGGCAGGGGTCTATGGCTACACCTTC.

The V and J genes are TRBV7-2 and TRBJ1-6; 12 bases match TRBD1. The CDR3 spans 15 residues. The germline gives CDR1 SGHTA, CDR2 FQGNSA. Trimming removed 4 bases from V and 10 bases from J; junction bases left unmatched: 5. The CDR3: CASSSGTGGLSPLHF. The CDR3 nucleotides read TGTGCCAGCAGCTCTGGGACAGGGGGCCTATCACCCCTCCACTTT.

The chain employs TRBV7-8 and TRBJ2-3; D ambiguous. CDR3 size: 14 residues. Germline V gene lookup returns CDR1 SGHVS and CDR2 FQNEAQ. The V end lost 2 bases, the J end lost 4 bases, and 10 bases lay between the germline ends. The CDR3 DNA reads TGTGCCAGCAGCTTATTCCTAGGAGCAGATACGCAGTATTTT. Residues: CASSLFLGADTQYF.

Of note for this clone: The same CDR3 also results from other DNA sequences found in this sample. The CDR3 reads CASSQDQGTAYEQYF. CDR3 in DNA: TGTGCCAGCAGCCAAGATCAGGGGACAGCCTACGAGCAGTACTTC. The chain has TRBV14 and TRBJ2-7, with TRBD1 matching 7 bases. J was trimmed by 2 bases and V by 0 bases; bases with no gene match: 4. Germline V CDR1 and CDR2: SGHDN, FVKESK. CDR3 length equals 15 residues.

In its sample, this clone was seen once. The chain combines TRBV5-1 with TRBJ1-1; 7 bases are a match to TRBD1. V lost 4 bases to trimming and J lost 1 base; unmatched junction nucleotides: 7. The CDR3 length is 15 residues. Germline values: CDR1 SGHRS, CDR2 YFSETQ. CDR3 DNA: TGCGCCAGCAGCCTGGACAGGCTGGGGAACACTGAAGCTTTCTTT. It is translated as CASSLDRLGNTEAFF.

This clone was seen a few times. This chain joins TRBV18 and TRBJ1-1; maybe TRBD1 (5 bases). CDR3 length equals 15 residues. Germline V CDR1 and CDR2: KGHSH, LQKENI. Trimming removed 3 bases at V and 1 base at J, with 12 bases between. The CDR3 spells CASSPGRQQNTEAFF. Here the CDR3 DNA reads TGTGCCAGCTCACCGGGGCGTCAGCAGAACACTGAAGCTTTCTTT.

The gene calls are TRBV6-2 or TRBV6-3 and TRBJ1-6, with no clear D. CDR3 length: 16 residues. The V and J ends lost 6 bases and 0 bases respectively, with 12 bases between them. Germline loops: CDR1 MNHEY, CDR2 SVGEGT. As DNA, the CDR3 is TGTGCCAGCAGCCTTCACGAGAGCTCCTATAATTCACCCCTCCACTTT. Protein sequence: CASSLHESSYNSPLHF.